A selection of T cell receptor beta chains follows, all from one sample in a study of blood T cells in healthy people across ages. TCRdb reprocessed the 5' RACE reads via MiXCR and lists one record per CDR3 protein. Among about 1,500,000 distinct CDR3 sequences listed, 28% were seen once. The sample comprised blood. The receptor set was obtained from a woman aged 25-40 years in good health. Each CDR3 is given with its conserved first and last residue. A D gene is named only where the DNA matches it firmly. The size entry is marked missing in some rows and otherwise reads once, few, many or a size class.

TRBV20-1	few	TRBD1	TRBJ1-4	CSARQDRPDEKLFF	TGCAGTGCTAGGCAGGACAGGCCCGATGAAAAACTGTTTTTT
TRBV20-1	few	-	TRBJ2-6	CSAIRQFGTGANVLTF	TGCAGTGCTATAAGACAGTTTGGGACTGGGGCCAACGTCCTGACTTTC
TRBV20-1	-	-	TRBJ1-2	CSAREIGRAPGYTF	TGCAGTGCTAGAGAGATCGGGAGAGCCCCCGGGTACACCTTC
TRBV4-1	once	-	TRBJ2-7	CASSQTRALSYKQYF	TGCGCCAGCAGCCAAACGAGGGCTCTCTCCTACAAGCAGTACTTC
TRBV12-3/TRBV12-4	-	TRBD2	TRBJ2-1	CASVFSGGDEQFF	TGTGCCAGCGTATTTAGCGGGGGCGATGAGCAGTTCTTC
TRBV10-3	-	-	TRBJ2-1	CAISESPAGNGHEQFF	TGTGCCATCAGTGAGTCCCCCGCGGGAAACGGGCATGAGCAGTTCTTC
TRBV29-1	once	-	TRBJ2-5	CSVGESQETQYF	TGCAGCGTTGGAGAGTCCCAAGAGACCCAGTACTTC
TRBV6-5	-	-	TRBJ1-2	CASSYTRVDGYTF	TGTGCCAGCAGTTACACCAGGGTGGATGGCTACACCTTC
TRBV20-1	-	-	TRBJ1-4	CSARRASHEKLFF	TGCAGTGCCCGGAGGGCCTCTCATGAAAAACTGTTTTTT
TRBV7-2	few	TRBD2	TRBJ2-7	CASTRNPITSGTSYEQYF	TGTGCCAGCACCCGAAACCCCATAACTAGCGGGACGTCCTACGAGCAGTACTTC
TRBV12-3/TRBV12-4	-	-	TRBJ2-3	CASSLVSSADTQYF	TGTGCCAGCAGTCTCGTCTCAAGCGCAGATACGCAGTATTTT
TRBV5-1	-	-	TRBJ1-1	CASSARPVGAGTEAFF	TGCGCCAGCAGTGCGAGGCCGGTTGGCGCGGGGACTGAAGCTTTCTTT
TRBV5-1	few	-	TRBJ2-7	CASSLDPLSSYEQYF	TGCGCCAGCAGCTTGGATCCCCTGAGCTCCTACGAGCAGTACTTC
TRBV9	few	-	TRBJ1-5	CASSRGWVAQPQHF	TGTGCCAGCAGCCGCGGATGGGTGGCTCAGCCCCAGCATTTT
TRBV5-1	-	-	TRBJ2-2	CASSSRRGTGELFF	TGCGCCAGCAGCTCTAGAAGGGGCACCGGGGAGCTGTTTTTT
TRBV7-7	-	TRBD1	TRBJ2-7	CASSQDAWTGSPYEQYF	TGTGCCAGCAGCCAAGACGCCTGGACAGGGTCACCCTACGAGCAGTACTTC
TRBV10-2	-	-	TRBJ2-3	CASSESRGGGNTQYF	TGCGCCAGCAGTGAGTCGCGGGGAGGAGGGAATACGCAGTATTTT
TRBV4-1	-	-	TRBJ1-5	CASSQDGGALNQPQHF	TGCGCCAGCAGCCAAGACGGCGGGGCTCTCAATCAGCCCCAGCATTTT
TRBV12-3/TRBV12-4	few	TRBD1	TRBJ2-3	CASSLDGTEYSPSTDTQYF	TGTGCCAGCAGTTTAGACGGGACAGAGTATTCCCCTAGCACAGATACGCAGTATTTT
TRBV20-1	-	TRBD1	TRBJ2-3	CSAMTGTTDTQYF	TGCAGTGCGATGACAGGGACGACAGATACGCAGTATTTT
TRBV29-1	many	TRBD1	TRBJ2-7	CSAPGQETYEQYF	TGCAGCGCTCCGGGACAGGAGACCTACGAGCAGTACTTC
TRBV5-1	few	TRBD1	TRBJ2-2	CASSLRGPYTGELFF	TGCGCCAGCAGCTTGAGGGGGCCATACACCGGGGAGCTGTTTTTT
TRBV11-3	-	-	TRBJ2-7	CASLTAYYEQYF	TGTGCCAGCTTGACAGCTTACTACGAGCAGTACTTC
TRBV27	-	-	TRBJ2-1	CASALSPVSNEQFF	TGTGCCAGCGCCCTCAGCCCGGTTTCCAATGAGCAGTTCTTC
TRBV7-2	few	-	TRBJ1-2	CASSQRTGAGGYTF	TGTGCCAGCAGCCAAAGGACGGGGGCGGGTGGCTACACCTTC
TRBV28	few	-	TRBJ2-3	CASTIHPDTQYF	TGTGCCAGCACCATACACCCCGATACGCAGTATTTT
TRBV7-7	-	-	TRBJ2-5	CASGSGIRETQYF	TGTGCCAGCGGGAGTGGTATCCGAGAGACCCAGTACTTC
TRBV12-3/TRBV12-4	few	TRBD1	TRBJ2-7	CASGRQGLNYEQYF	TGTGCCAGCGGGAGACAGGGCCTGAACTACGAGCAGTACTTC
TRBV29-1	-	-	TRBJ1-1	CSVVRGEAFF	TGCAGCGTTGTACGAGGTGAAGCTTTCTTT
TRBV27	-	-	TRBJ1-5	CASSLLGGPQHF	TGTGCCAGCAGTTTATTGGGCGGACCCCAGCATTTT
TRBV5-6	-	-	TRBJ2-7	CASSLWGNRYEQYF	TGTGCCAGCAGCTTGTGGGGGAACCGCTACGAGCAGTACTTC
TRBV12-3/TRBV12-4	few	-	TRBJ2-3	CASSFQMSTDTQYF	TGTGCCAGCAGTTTCCAGATGAGCACAGATACGCAGTATTTT
TRBV28	-	-	TRBJ1-1	CASSTGGSNTEAFF	TGTGCCAGCAGTACCGGGGGTTCGAACACTGAAGCTTTCTTT
TRBV20-1	-	-	TRBJ2-7	CSASPGTDEQYF	TGCAGTGCTAGCCCGGGGACCGACGAGCAGTACTTC
TRBV20-1	many	-	TRBJ2-5	CSARDFQETQYF	TGCAGTGCTAGGGACTTTCAAGAGACCCAGTACTTC
TRBV7-2	-	TRBD2	TRBJ2-7	CASSSRTSGVIYEQYF	TGTGCCAGCAGCTCCCGGACTAGCGGGGTGATCTACGAGCAGTACTTC
TRBV7-2	few	-	TRBJ1-6	CASKPQGNNSPLHF	TGTGCCAGCAAGCCCCAGGGGAATAATTCACCCCTCCACTTT
TRBV5-1	-	-	TRBJ2-6	CASHTGFSGANVLTF	TGCGCCAGCCACACGGGTTTTTCTGGGGCCAACGTCCTGACTTTC
TRBV18	few	TRBD1	TRBJ2-7	CASSPPRFSDRAYEQYF	TGTGCCAGCTCACCACCGAGGTTTTCAGACAGGGCCTACGAACAGTACTTC
TRBV5-1	-	TRBD2	TRBJ2-1	CASSLSFGLAGGNEQFF	TGCGCCAGCAGCCTCAGTTTCGGACTAGCGGGAGGGAATGAGCAGTTCTTC
TRBV13	-	-	TRBJ1-5	CASSLIGAGNQPQHF	TGTGCCAGCAGCTTAATAGGTGCGGGCAATCAGCCCCAGCATTTT
TRBV7-6	few	-	TRBJ2-3	CASSLAALPSTDTQYF	TGTGCCAGCAGCTTAGCGGCCCTTCCTAGCACAGATACGCAGTATTTT
TRBV29-1	-	-	TRBJ1-1	CSGRDPLGAEAFF	TGCAGCGGCCGGGACCCCCTGGGCGCTGAAGCTTTCTTT
TRBV21-1	few	-	TRBJ2-4	CASSSLVGQGTKNIQYF	-
TRBV30	-	-	TRBJ1-2	CAWSSRGRYGYTF	TGTGCCTGGAGCTCTCGGGGGCGATATGGCTACACCTTC
TRBV25-1	-	-	TRBJ2-5	CASSEGIDRGETQYF	TGTGCCAGCAGTGAAGGAATCGATAGGGGAGAGACCCAGTACTTC
TRBV6-5	-	-	TRBJ1-5	CASSYSYNQPQHF	TGTGCCAGCAGTTACTCTTACAATCAGCCCCAGCATTTT
TRBV12-3/TRBV12-4	once	-	TRBJ1-1	CASRSFVGNTEAFF	TGTGCCAGCAGATCCTTCGTCGGGAACACTGAAGCTTTCTTT
TRBV12-3/TRBV12-4	-	TRBD1	TRBJ1-1	CASSSTIQGARDTEAFF	TGTGCCAGCAGTTCAACGATCCAGGGGGCTCGGGACACTGAAGCTTTCTTT
TRBV4-1	few	-	TRBJ2-2	CASRKLPGELFF	TGCGCCAGCAGGAAGCTACCCGGGGAGCTGTTTTTT
TRBV15	many	-	TRBJ2-3	CATSRDLGGTDTQYF	TGTGCCACCAGCAGAGATTTGGGTGGCACAGATACGCAGTATTTT
TRBV12-3/TRBV12-4	many	-	TRBJ1-2	CASSLGLDGYTF	TGTGCCAGCAGCTTAGGGCTCGATGGCTACACCTTC
TRBV29-1	-	TRBD2	TRBJ2-3	CSVASSGTDTQYF	TGCAGCGTTGCGTCTAGCGGTACAGATACGCAGTATTTT
TRBV5-5	many	-	TRBJ2-3	CASSQFVGSDTQYF	TGTGCCAGCAGCCAGTTTGTGGGTTCAGATACGCAGTATTTT
TRBV2	many	TRBD1	TRBJ2-7	CASRDRSNEQYF	TGTGCCAGCAGGGACAGGTCTAACGAGCAGTACTTC
TRBV7-2	many	-	TRBJ2-1	CASSLGHRGEQFF	TGTGCCAGCAGCTTGGGACATCGGGGCGAGCAGTTCTTC
TRBV6-1	-	TRBD1	TRBJ2-5	CTSGTGLVSGSQETQYF	TGTACCAGCGGGACAGGGTTGGTTAGCGGATCCCAAGAGACCCAGTACTTC
TRBV7-9	-	-	TRBJ1-2	CASSLGTGNCTF	TGTGCCAGCAGCTTAGGGACGGGGAACTGCACCTTC
TRBV5-1	-	-	TRBJ1-1	CASSLGQVMNTEAFF	TGCGCCAGCAGCTTGGGGCAGGTGATGAACACTGAAGCTTTCTTT
TRBV12-3/TRBV12-4	-	TRBD2	TRBJ2-5	CASSARTSGRAETQYF	TGTGCCAGCAGTGCACGGACTAGCGGGAGAGCGGAGACCCAGTACTTC